This TCR beta chain derives from a study of cytomegalovirus exposure and HLA in healthy donors. On this clone: No antigen is known for it.

Study conclusions and caveats: Despite most TCR sequences being rare, some public TCRs occurred in many donors. Prior analysis indicated that the majority of TCR beta V segments exhibited productivity approximately 87% or approximately 30% of the time. The authors later found TCR association rates varying by HLA locus, with DRB1 most and HLA-C fewest.

PCR was performed using 60 Vbeta and 13 Jbeta primers. Produced via immunoSEQ multiplex PCR; TCRdb's table is partial and in-frame only. The table includes approximately 76,000 clones, around 60% detected once. The sequence was obtained from a young man in good health and CMV-seropositive. Sequenced input: PBMCs.

The CDR3 DNA reads TGCAGCGTTGAAGGTTCGGCGGGAGGCTACGAGCAGTACTTC. It translates to CSVEGSAGGYEQYF. The chain uses TRBV29-1 and TRBJ2-7; 8 nucleotides line up with TRBD2. Trimming cost V 1 base and J 3 bases; bases outside gene matches: 5. Germline values: CDR1 SQVTM, CDR2 ANQGSEA. The CDR3 runs to 14 residues.